This T cell receptor beta chain was sequenced for a study of T cells after yellow fever vaccination. One entry per CDR3 protein results from TCRdb running MiXCR on the 5' RACE reads. The data show 160,000 or so distinct CDR3 sequences, 6% to 7.5% seen once. This CDR3 is built from 13 residues. Deletions cut 8 bases from V and 1 base from J, with 14 bases between. Germline V gives CDR1 SQVTM, CDR2 ANQGSEA. Source: CD4+ T cells sorted from PBMCs, taken more than 4 days after the first yellow fever vaccination. This rearrangement joins TRBV29-1 to TRBJ1-1; a possible D gene is TRBD1 (6 bases). The receptor was isolated from a man between 18 and 35 years old who received the YFV17D yellow fever vaccine. CDR3 sequence (DNA): TGCAGCATGGGAGTGGGGGCGAACACTGAAGCTTTCTTT. Protein product: CSMGVGANTEAFF. The full variable domain, its missing parts supplied by reference TRBV29-1 and TRBJ1-1, is SAVISQKPSRDICQRGTSLTIQCQVDSQVTMMFWYRQQPGQSLTLIATANQGSEATYESGFVIDKFPISRPNLTFSTLTVSNMSPEDSSIYLCSMGVGANTEAFFGQGTRLTVV.